This entry lists 29 T cell receptor beta chains sequenced from one sample in a study of vaccination effects on CD4 cells after COVID-19. Measured with immunoSEQ multiplex PCR; TCRdb has only the in-frame clones, and not every one. The data show 20,000 to 25,000 clones, with 65% to 80% seen just once and roughly 10% held by the top ten. Pools of viral peptides were used by the ViraFEST assay to expand antigen-specific CD4+ T cells ahead of sequencing. Isolation of CD4+ T cells took place after less than 12 days of culture. Each vaccine recipient was nucleocapsid antibody negative and had no prior SARS-CoV-2 infection. These receptors have no identified antigens. Specimen: CD4+ T cells from PBMCs cultured with HCoV-NL63 spike peptides, collected before COVID-19 vaccination. These receptors originate from a human donor who received a COVID-19 vaccine.

J is TRBJ1-1 and V is TRBV7-9, with TRBD1 matching over 7 bases. V gave up 5 bases and J gave up 1 base; unmatched junction bases: 7. Looked up from germline, CDR1 is SEHNR and CDR2 is FQNEAQ (reference sequence). This CDR3 contains 15 residues. The CDR3: CASSDDYRGNTEAFF. CDR3 in DNA: TGTGCCAGCAGCGATGACTACAGGGGGAACACTGAAGCTTTCTTT.

The chain combines TRBV5-6 with TRBJ2-3; D unresolved. From germline, CDR1 is SGHDT and CDR2 YYEEEE. V lost 4 bases, J lost 6 bases, and 15 bases lay in between. This CDR3 has 14 residues. The CDR3 DNA sequence: TGTGCCAGCAGCGGGCCCAAAGTCGCTGATACGCAGTATTTT. Its protein is CASSGPKVADTQYF.

The chain carries TRBV4-1 and TRBJ2-1; weak D call: TRBD2 (5 bases). V was cut by 3 bases and J by 2 bases, with 14 bases left in between. The CDR3 is 16 amino acids. Germline CDR1 is MGHRA and CDR2 is YSYEKL. The CDR3 loop reads CASSHSSIKAYNEQFF. DNA for the CDR3: TGCGCCAGCAGCCATTCTAGCATTAAAGCCTACAATGAGCAGTTCTTC.

The rearrangement joins TRBV6-1 to TRBJ1-1, with D unresolved. Looked up from germline, CDR1 is MNHNS and CDR2 is SASEGT. Deletions cut 1 base from V and 8 bases from J, with 8 bases between. This CDR3 has 12 residues. The CDR3 region is CASSEVLGEAFF. DNA for the CDR3: TGTGCCAGCAGTGAAGTTTTGGGGGAAGCTTTCTTT.

This chain uses TRBV5-1 with TRBJ2-1; 12 nucleotides match TRBD2. V was pared by 2 bases and J by 4 bases, with 1 base of the junction left unmatched. The CDR3 spans 15 residues. CDR1 is SGHRS, CDR2 YFSETQ, per germline. The CDR3 region is CASSFTSGGYNEQFF. As DNA, the CDR3 is TGCGCCAGCAGCTTTACTAGCGGGGGGTACAATGAGCAGTTCTTC.

This clone was counted only a few times. The chain links TRBV18 to TRBJ2-2; D remains ambiguous. Trimming pared 3 bases from V and 3 bases from J, leaving 2 bases between. Per the germline V gene, CDR1 is KGHSH and CDR2 is LQKENI. This CDR3 has 12 residues. The CDR3 DNA is TGTGCCAGCTCACCGGACACCGGGGAGCTGTTTTTT. Amino acid sequence: CASSPDTGELFF.

V and J are TRBV5-4 and TRBJ1-1; weak D call: TRBD1 (5 bases). The V gene's germline CDR1 is SGHNT and CDR2 YYREEE (reference sequence). The length of the CDR3 is 14 residues. Between the trimmed V and J ends, which lost 0 bases and 0 bases, there was a span of 6 bases. The DNA for the CDR3 is TGTGCCAGCAGCTTGGTGGGGGTGAACACTGAAGCTTTCTTT. This translates into CASSLVGVNTEAFF.

V usage is TRBV11-2 and J usage is TRBJ2-5, with 8 positions matching TRBD2. V gave up 0 bases and J gave up 4 bases; unmatched junction bases: 10. The CDR3 sequence is 17 residues long. Per germline, CDR1 SGHAT and CDR2 FQNNGV. This CDR3 is CASSLEGVAGNLETQYF. The CDR3 region has the DNA TGTGCCAGCAGCTTAGAGGGGGTAGCGGGAAATTTAGAGACCCAGTACTTC.

This chain uses TRBV7-9 with TRBJ1-6; the D is unclear. Germline V lookup: CDR1 SEHNR, CDR2 FQNEAQ (reference sequence). Trimming removed 4 bases at V and 9 bases at J, with 13 bases between. The CDR3 runs to 14 residues. The CDR3 spells CASSSQVSGSPLHF. The CDR3 region has the DNA TGTGCCAGCAGCTCCCAGGTCTCGGGTTCACCCCTCCACTTT. Full variable domain (rest looked up from reference TRBV7-9 and TRBJ1-6): DTGVSQNPRHKITKRGQNVTFRCDPISEHNRLYWYRQTLGQGPEFLTYFQNEAQLEKSRLLSDRFSAERPKGSFSTLEIQRTEQGDSAMYLCASSSQVSGSPLHFGNGTRLTVT.

This chain joins TRBV3-1 (or the pseudogene TRBV3-2) and TRBJ1-2; D possibly corresponds to TRBD1 (6 bases). The CDR3 consists of 15 residues. Between the trimmed V and J ends, which lost 2 bases and 4 bases, there was a span of 14 bases. Germline CDR1 is LGHDT and CDR2 is YNNKEL (reference sequence). CDR3 coding DNA: TGTGCCAGCAGCCAACTCGACAGGCCGGGCTATGGCTACACCTTC. It specifies CASSQLDRPGYGYTF.

CDR3 residues: CASSPSLRVSQYF. In nucleotides, the CDR3 is TGTGCCAGCAGCCCAAGTTTAAGAGTGTCCCAGTACTTC. The chain carries TRBV14 and TRBJ2-5; no clear D gene. From germline, CDR1 is SGHDN and CDR2 FVKESK. This CDR3 comprises 13 residues. V was shortened by 4 bases and J by 9 bases, with 15 bases between the two germline ends.

CDR3 bases: TGTGCCAGTAGTCAGAGCTCCTACGAGCAGTACTTC. Encoded protein: CASSQSSYEQYF. The chain carries TRBV19 and TRBJ2-7; no clear D gene. This CDR3 has 12 residues. V dropped 5 bases and J dropped 0 bases, with 5 bases sitting between them. Germline loops: CDR1 LNHDA, CDR2 SQIVND (reference sequence).

This chain connects TRBV12-3 or TRBV12-4 to TRBJ2-7; TRBD1 agrees at 9 bases. This CDR3 is built from 13 residues. Trimming removed 5 bases from V and 4 bases from J; junction bases left unmatched: 3. The CDR3 DNA is TGTGCCAGCAGTGACAGGGGGGTTTACGAGCAGTACTTC. Amino acid sequence: CASSDRGVYEQYF.

This chain connects TRBV7-9 to TRBJ1-1; tentatively, D is TRBD1 (6 bases). This CDR3 comprises 14 residues. The germline CDR1 and CDR2 sequences are SEHNR and FQNEAQ (reference sequence). V lost 5 bases and J 7 bases, leaving 17 bases between the germline ends. The CDR3 bases are TGTGCCAGCAGCCCAACAGGGCTTGGGGGTGAAGCTTTCTTT. It encodes CASSPTGLGGEAFF.

The chain is built from TRBV6-5 and TRBJ2-3; 8 nucleotides align to TRBD2. Germline CDR1 is MNHEY and CDR2 is SVGAGI. The V and J ends lost 5 bases and 4 bases, in that order; junction bases with no gene match: 5. The CDR3 totals 14 residues. The CDR3 DNA reads TGTGCCAGCAGTAGGGGGACTAGTGCAGATACGCAGTATTTT. Encoded protein: CASSRGTSADTQYF.

This clone was observed a single time. The chain is built from TRBV18 and TRBJ2-1; possibly TRBD1 for D (5 bases). Germline V CDR1 and CDR2: KGHSH, LQKENI. The length of the CDR3 is 15 residues. V gave up 4 bases and J gave up 1 base, with 11 bases separating them. The CDR3 DNA follows: TGTGCCAGCTCACTGTTCGACAGTTCCTACAATGAGCAGTTCTTC. This encodes CASSLFDSSYNEQFF.

The chain combines TRBV10-2 with TRBJ2-7, with 7 positions matching TRBD1. Germline loops: CDR1 WSHSY, CDR2 SAAADI. J was trimmed by 1 base and V by 3 bases; bases with no gene match: 9. This CDR3 contains 16 residues. The CDR3 sequence: CASSDAGGGRSYEQYF. Here the CDR3 DNA reads TGCGCCAGCAGTGACGCAGGGGGTGGCAGGTCCTACGAGCAGTACTTC.

This clone occurred once. The CDR3 DNA is TGTGCCTGGAGCGGACAGTTCTATAGCAATCAGCCCCAGCATTTT. Translation gives CAWSGQFYSNQPQHF. The rearrangement uses TRBV30 and TRBJ1-5, with a tentative D call TRBD1 (6 bases). Trimming removed 3 bases from V and 0 bases from J, with 12 bases in between. Germline V gene data show CDR1 as GTSNPN and CDR2 as SVGIG (reference sequence). This CDR3 has 15 amino acids.

The chain links TRBV10-2 to TRBJ1-1, with D perhaps TRBD1 (6 bases). The CDR3 totals 13 residues. Trimming left V 6 bases short and J 5 bases short, with 13 bases between. Germline CDR1 and CDR2: WSHSY and SAAADI. CDR3: CASRIGGGTEAFF. For the CDR3, the DNA is TGCGCCAGCAGAATAGGGGGGGGTACTGAAGCTTTCTTT.

The chain is built from TRBV12-5 and TRBJ1-3; 7 bases are a match to TRBD1. Trimming took 0 bases from V and 2 from J; bases not matched to a gene: 4. This CDR3 has 16 residues. Germline V CDR1 and CDR2: LGHNT, FRNRAP. The CDR3 is CASGLVSTGAGNTIYF. The CDR3 DNA sequence: TGTGCTAGTGGTTTGGTATCAACAGGGGCTGGAAACACCATATATTTT. Based on the CDR3 plus reference TRBV12-5 and TRBJ1-3, the full variable domain is DARVTQTPRHKVTEMGQEVTMRCQPILGHNTVFWYRQTMMQGLELLAYFRNRAPLDDSGMPKDRFSAEMPDATLATLKIQPSEPRDSAVYFCASGLVSTGAGNTIYFGEGSWLTVV.

V usage is TRBV5-1 and J usage is TRBJ2-3; TRBD1 matches at 7 bases. Germline CDR1 is SGHRS and CDR2 is YFSETQ. V was clipped by 6 bases and J by 0 bases; unmatched bases: 4. There are 14 residues in the CDR3. The CDR3 nucleotides are TGCGCCAGCACGACAGGGCCTAGCACAGATACGCAGTATTTT. This gives the protein CASTTGPSTDTQYF.

In its sample, this clone was seen once. This chain joins TRBV7-9 and TRBJ1-1; TRBD1 agrees at 8 bases. V lost 2 bases, J lost 4 bases, and 3 bases stayed unmatched. Germline-derived CDR1 and CDR2 are SEHNR and FQNEAQ (reference sequence). This CDR3 is built from 14 residues. CDR3 sequence: CASSLTGGGTEAFF. CDR3 sequence (DNA): TGTGCCAGCAGCTTAACAGGGGGGGGCACTGAAGCTTTCTTT.

The rearrangement uses TRBV30 and TRBJ2-5; weak D call: TRBD2 (6 bases). CDR3 size: 15 residues. Between the trimmed V and J ends, which lost 2 bases and 1 base, there was a span of 14 bases. The germline V gene has CDR1 GTSNPN and CDR2 SVGIG (reference sequence). CDR3 amino acids: CAWSLGGAPQETQYF. The DNA for the CDR3 is TGTGCCTGGAGTCTGGGGGGAGCCCCCCAAGAGACCCAGTACTTC.

The CDR3 coding sequence is TGTGCCAGTAGTCCCGCGGACAGGTTGAACACTGAAGCTTTCTTT. It codes for CASSPADRLNTEAFF. The chain recombines TRBV19 with TRBJ1-1; 7 positions match TRBD1. Per the germline V gene, CDR1 is LNHDA and CDR2 is SQIVND (reference sequence). Unmatched junction bases numbered 6, after V lost 5 bases and J lost 0 bases. The CDR3 spans 15 residues.

The V call is TRBV2, the J call TRBJ1-6; TRBD1 aligns across 10 bases. The V and J ends lost 8 bases and 4 bases, in that order; junction bases with no gene match: 8. The CDR3 spans 16 residues. Germline V CDR1 and CDR2: SNHLY, FYNNEI. CDR3 coding DNA: TGTGCCAGCCGGGACCAGGGACAGGGGTATAATTCACCCCTCCACTTT. This encodes CASRDQGQGYNSPLHF.

For this clone: The sample contains more than one DNA sequence encoding this CDR3. This chain joins TRBV10-2 and TRBJ2-2; TRBD2 matches 13 bases. Germline CDR1 reads WSHSY; CDR2 reads SAAADI. This CDR3 is built from 15 residues. The junction had 5 bases not matched to a gene; V was cut back by 6 bases and J by 7 bases. This CDR3 is CASSTSGGAGGELFF. CDR3 bases: TGCGCCAGCAGCACTAGCGGGGGGGCAGGCGGGGAGCTGTTTTTT.

The rearrangement links TRBV5-1 to TRBJ2-1, with 9 bases fitting TRBD2. Germline V gene sequence: CDR1 SGHRS, CDR2 YFSETQ. The CDR3 runs 14 residues. Trimming took 6 bases from V and 8 from J; bases not matched to a gene: 9. The CDR3 loop reads CASKGGGRGDEQFF. Written as DNA, the CDR3 is TGCGCCAGCAAAGGTGGCGGGAGGGGCGATGAGCAGTTCTTC.

This rearrangement joins TRBV18 to TRBJ2-7, with D possibly matching TRBD1 (6 bases). Germline V gene lookup returns CDR1 KGHSH and CDR2 LQKENI. Trimming removed 5 bases at V and 0 bases at J, with 20 bases between. The CDR3 runs 17 residues. The CDR3 bases are TGTGCCAGCTCAAAACAAGCCACAGGGTCGGCCTCCTACGAGCAGTACTTC. Translated: CASSKQATGSASYEQYF.

This chain uses TRBV5-6 with TRBJ2-2; D may be TRBD1 (5 bases). CDR3 length: 17 residues. Trimming cost V 0 bases and J 5 bases, with 17 bases left between them. Germline V CDR1 and CDR2: SGHDT, YYEEEE. The CDR3 DNA is TGTGCCAGCAGCTTGGGCCCTACAGGTCTAAGGACCGGGGAGCTGTTTTTT. Encoded protein: CASSLGPTGLRTGELFF.